The 22 T cell receptor beta chains listed next were all sequenced from one sample in a study of cytotoxic CD8 clonotypes in ibrutinib-treated CLL. The repertoire was sequenced with immunoSEQ multiplex PCR; TCRdb's copy has only in-frame clones and lacks some. The repertoire holds roughly 170,000 clones, with more than 80% as singletons. Sequencing used PBMCs, obtained after 24 months of ibrutinib treatment. Receptors were obtained from a human donor with chronic lymphocytic leukemia.

The V gene is TRBV4-2, the J gene TRBJ2-5, with 8 bases lining up with TRBD2. The DNA end is a closer match to TRBJ2-7, so the J assignment may be wrong. Germline CDR1 reads LGHNA; CDR2 reads YNFKEQ. There are 15 residues in the CDR3. CDR3 residues: CASSPRAGGSYEQYF. The CDR3 nucleotides read TGTGCCAGCAGCCCTAGGGCGGGAGGTTCCTACGAGCAGTACTTC.

The chain links TRBV6-1 to TRBJ1-2, with 7 bases lining up with TRBD1. V trimming: 0 bases; J trimming: 6 bases; junction bases outside the gene matches: 10. The CDR3 runs 16 residues. Germline assignment: CDR1 MNHNS and CDR2 SASEGT. CDR3 in DNA: TGTGCCAGCAGTGAAGCGGGGGGATATGACAGGGATGGCTACACCTTC. It specifies CASSEAGGYDRDGYTF.

The DNA of the CDR3 is TGTGCCAGCACAAATATTGACACCTCAGATACGCAGTATTTT. This gives the protein CASTNIDTSDTQYF. The chain links TRBV7-8 to TRBJ2-3; D unresolved. Germline V gives CDR1 SGHVS, CDR2 FQNEAQ. Trimming pared 7 bases from V and 4 bases from J, leaving 15 bases between. The CDR3 covers 14 residues. Full variable domain (remainder filled in from reference TRBV7-8 and TRBJ2-3): GAGVSQSPRYKVAKRGQDVALRCDPISGHVSLFWYQQALGQGPEFLTYFQNEAQLDKSGLPSDRFFAERPEGSVSTLKIQRTQQEDSAVYLCASTNIDTSDTQYFGPGTRLTVL.

This chain links TRBV2 with TRBJ1-5, with a possible D match to TRBD1 (5 bases). Deletions cut 5 bases from V and 7 bases from J, with 6 bases between. The CDR3 extends over 11 amino acids. Per germline, CDR1 SNHLY and CDR2 FYNNEI. CDR3 residues: CASSPGQPQHF. The CDR3 coding sequence is TGTGCCAGCAGTCCAGGGCAGCCCCAGCATTTT. Complete variable domain (other parts from reference TRBV2 and TRBJ1-5): EPEVTQTPSHQVTQMGQEVILRCVPISNHLYFYWYRQILGQKVEFLVSFYNNEISEKSEIFDDQFSVERPDGSNFTLKIRSTKLEDSAMYFCASSPGQPQHFGDGTRLSIL.

The CDR3 loop is CASSPSGWAQDIQYF. The CDR3 DNA reads TGTGCCAGTAGTCCGTCGGGGTGGGCTCAAGACATTCAGTACTTC. The V gene is TRBV19, the J gene TRBJ2-4, with D possibly matching TRBD2 (5 bases). Germline V gene sequence: CDR1 LNHDA, CDR2 SQIVND (reference sequence). V dropped 5 bases and J dropped 8 bases, with 19 bases sitting between them. The CDR3 is 15 amino acids.

The CDR3 coding sequence is TGCGCCAGCAGCCCTGGGGTCCAGGGGGCGCGCGGAAACACCATATATTTT. Its translation: CASSPGVQGARGNTIYF. This chain links TRBV4-1 with TRBJ1-3, with 8 nucleotides matching TRBD1. The J segment lost 4 bases and the V segment lost 4 bases, leaving 12 bases of the junction unmatched. The CDR3 is 17 amino acids. Germline V gene lookup returns CDR1 MGHRA and CDR2 YSYEKL.

The chain combines TRBV19 with TRBJ1-5; no reliable D call. This CDR3 spans 15 amino acids. V lost 3 bases and J lost 4, with 13 bases in between. Germline V lookup: CDR1 LNHDA, CDR2 SQIVND (reference sequence). The CDR3 coding sequence is TGTGCCAGTAGTATCTCCCAGGTGGCAAATCAGCCCCAGCATTTT. It specifies CASSISQVANQPQHF.

The chain couples TRBV19 to TRBJ2-7; 10 bases align to TRBD1. The V segment lost 6 bases and the J segment 3 bases; nucleotides outside the gene matches: 5. This CDR3 contains 14 residues. Germline CDR1 and CDR2: LNHDA and SQIVND (reference sequence). CDR3 nucleotide sequence: TGTGCCAGTAGGCCGGGACAGGGGCTCTACGAGCAGTACTTC. This translates into CASRPGQGLYEQYF.

This clone was observed a handful of times. This sequence joins TRBV15 and TRBJ2-5; D gene ambiguous. Germline V gene sequence: CDR1 LNHNV, CDR2 YYDKDF (reference sequence). CDR3 size: 13 residues. V was clipped by 1 base and J by 5 bases, with 8 bases between them. The DNA of the CDR3 is TGTGCCACCAGCAGAGGGGTTGGGGAGACCCAGTACTTC. Amino acid sequence: CATSRGVGETQYF.

Here the CDR3 DNA reads TGCGCCAGCAGCGTGGACAGGGAGGGTGGAGGCTATGGCTACACCTTC. Translating gives CASSVDREGGGYGYTF. The J gene is TRBJ1-2, the V gene TRBV5-1; 8 nucleotides line up with TRBD1. The CDR3 has 16 amino acids. V shed 4 bases, J shed 4 bases, and the junction held 12 bases outside the gene matches. Germline V gene sequence: CDR1 SGHRS, CDR2 YFSETQ.

The table lists this clone with a few counts. The chain couples TRBV4-1 to TRBJ1-5; D perhaps matches TRBD1 (6 bases). Trimming stripped 0 bases from V and 11 bases from J, with 11 bases between. Per the germline V gene, CDR1 is MGHRA and CDR2 is YSYEKL. The CDR3 loop spans 13 amino acids. CDR3 coding DNA: TGCGCCAGCAGCCAAGAGGGGGCTTTGGCCCAGCATTTT. Translated: CASSQEGALAQHF.

The chain uses TRBV2 and TRBJ2-1, with 7 bases lining up with TRBD2. The germline gives CDR1 SNHLY, CDR2 FYNNEI. V gave up 4 bases and J gave up 3 bases; unmatched junction bases: 6. CDR3 size: 15 residues. This chain's CDR3 is CASSVGGSFYNEQFF. The CDR3 region has the DNA TGTGCCAGCAGTGTGGGCGGGAGCTTCTACAATGAGCAGTTCTTC.

The rearrangement uses TRBV18 and TRBJ1-1, with unresolved D. This CDR3 region has 15 residues. The V and J ends lost 2 bases and 4 bases respectively, with 14 bases between them. CDR1 is KGHSH, CDR2 LQKENI, per germline. CDR3 bases: TGTGCCAGCTCACCAAGCGGGGTGTTCGGCACTGAAGCTTTCTTT. Translation: CASSPSGVFGTEAFF.

This chain links TRBV11-2 with TRBJ1-1, with a tentative D call TRBD1 (6 bases). Germline CDR1 SGHAT, CDR2 FQNNGV. CDR3 length: 13 amino acids. Trimming pared 6 bases from V and 3 bases from J, leaving 11 bases between. CDR3: CASRPYRDTEAFF. Here the CDR3 DNA reads TGTGCCAGCAGGCCTTACAGGGACACTGAAGCTTTCTTT.

The chain uses TRBV15 and TRBJ2-7; the D is unclear. The CDR3 contains 12 residues. V was cut by 9 bases and J by 6 bases, with 15 bases left in between. Germline V gene lookup returns CDR1 LNHNV and CDR2 YYDKDF (reference sequence). CDR3 sequence: CATTTQMGEQYF. CDR3 coding DNA: TGTGCCACGACAACCCAAATGGGCGAGCAGTACTTC.

J is TRBJ1-2 and V is TRBV2; tentatively, D is TRBD1 (6 bases). This CDR3 is 13 amino acids long. The ends were cut back, 7 bases at V and 3 bases at J, with 12 bases in the middle. Per germline, CDR1 SNHLY and CDR2 FYNNEI. CDR3 nucleotide sequence: TGTGCCAGCACTTTCAGGGGCGACTATGGCTACACCTTC. Translating gives CASTFRGDYGYTF. Complete variable domain (other parts from reference TRBV2 and TRBJ1-2): EPEVTQTPSHQVTQMGQEVILRCVPISNHLYFYWYRQILGQKVEFLVSFYNNEISEKSEIFDDQFSVERPDGSNFTLKIRSTKLEDSAMYFCASTFRGDYGYTFGSGTRLTVV.

The CDR3 DNA is TGTGCCAGCAGCTTCGGGGGGACGGGGAGCGAAGAGACCCAGTACTTC. Encoded protein: CASSFGGTGSEETQYF. The chain has TRBV7-8 and TRBJ2-5; 7 positions agree with TRBD2. This CDR3 has 16 amino acids. The ends lost 3 bases at V and 3 bases at J; junction bases unmatched: 10. CDR1 is SGHVS, CDR2 FQNEAQ, per germline.

The V and J genes are TRBV6-5 and TRBJ1-2; D gene unclear. V dropped 5 bases and J dropped 3 bases, with 10 bases sitting between them. CDR3 length: 13 residues. CDR1 is MNHEY, CDR2 SVGAGI, per germline. DNA for the CDR3: TGTGCCAGCAGTCCGGGTACCTACTATGGCTACACCTTC. Translated, it gives CASSPGTYYGYTF.

For the CDR3, the DNA is TGTGCCAGCAGGCCCACTGCGGCTGAAGCTTTCTTT. Protein sequence: CASRPTAAEAFF. The V call is TRBV21-1, the J call TRBJ1-1. TRBV21-1 is annotated as a pseudogene. The CDR3 sequence is 12 residues long.

The table lists this clone with a few counts. The chain combines TRBV7-9 with TRBJ2-1; TRBD1 agrees at 7 bases. The V gene end was trimmed by 2 bases and the J gene end by 10 bases; junction bases not matched to a gene: 5. This CDR3 comprises 13 residues. The germline V gene has CDR1 SEHNR and CDR2 FQNEAQ (reference sequence). CDR3 loop: CASSLSLDREQFF. CDR3 bases: TGTGCCAGCAGCTTATCCTTGGACAGGGAGCAGTTCTTC.

This rearrangement joins TRBV27 to TRBJ2-7, with 7 positions matching TRBD2. Germline CDR1 MNHEY, CDR2 SMNVEV (reference sequence). CDR3 length: 15 residues. J gave up 1 base and V 4 bases, and 7 bases lay outside the gene matches. The CDR3 loop is CASSWGGGPSYEQYF. In DNA form, the CDR3 reads TGTGCCAGCAGTTGGGGGGGAGGGCCATCCTACGAGCAGTACTTC.

The chain employs TRBV25-1 and TRBJ2-7, with 9 bases fitting TRBD1. CDR1 MGHDK and CDR2 SYGVNS come from the germline V gene. The CDR3 extends over 12 amino acids. J gave up 7 bases and V 6 bases, and 4 bases lay outside the gene matches. This CDR3 reads CASSEQGAEQYF. DNA for the CDR3: TGTGCCAGCAGCGAACAGGGGGCAGAGCAGTACTTC.